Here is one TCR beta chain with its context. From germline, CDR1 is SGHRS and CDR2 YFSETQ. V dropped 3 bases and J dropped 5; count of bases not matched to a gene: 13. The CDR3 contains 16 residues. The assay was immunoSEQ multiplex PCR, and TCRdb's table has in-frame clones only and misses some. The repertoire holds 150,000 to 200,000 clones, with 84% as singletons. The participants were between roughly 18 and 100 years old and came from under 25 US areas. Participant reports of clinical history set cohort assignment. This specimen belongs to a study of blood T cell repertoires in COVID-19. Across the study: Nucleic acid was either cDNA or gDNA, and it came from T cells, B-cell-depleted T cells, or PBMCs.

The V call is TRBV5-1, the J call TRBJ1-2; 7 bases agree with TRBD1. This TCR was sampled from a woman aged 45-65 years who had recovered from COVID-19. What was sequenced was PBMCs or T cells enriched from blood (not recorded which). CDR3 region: CASSSFGQATGYGYTF. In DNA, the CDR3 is TGCGCCAGCAGCTCCTTTGGACAGGCGACGGGGTATGGCTACACCTTC.